A selection of T cell receptor beta chains follows, all from one sample in a study of blood T cells in healthy people across ages. TCRdb called the 5' RACE reads again in MiXCR, with one record for every CDR3 protein. The table shows roughly 1.9 million distinct CDR3 sequences, with roughly 43% occurring only once. Sequenced input: blood. These receptors were taken from a human donor in good health. Each CDR3 is given with its conserved first and last residue. A D gene is named only where the DNA matches it firmly. Clone sizes are given selectively: once, few, many, or a class where the clone is expanded.

V gene,J gene,clone size,D gene,CDR3 protein,CDR3 DNA
TRBV6-2/TRBV6-3,TRBJ2-7,few,.,CASNSRHNSYEQYF,TGTGCCAGCAATAGTCGGCATAACTCCTACGAGCAGTACTTC
TRBV18,TRBJ1-2,.,.,CASSPSGEANYGYTF,TGTGCCAGCTCACCGAGTGGAGAAGCTAACTATGGCTACACCTTC
TRBV20-1,TRBJ2-1,.,TRBD2,CSARTLAGHNEQFF,TGCAGTGCTCGTACACTAGCGGGGCACAATGAGCAGTTCTTC
TRBV27,TRBJ2-6,.,.,CASSLGSRADVLTF,TGTGCCAGCAGTTTGGGGAGTCGGGCCGACGTCCTGACTTTC
TRBV5-1,TRBJ2-1,few,.,CASSLADDNEQFF,TGCGCCAGCAGCTTGGCCGACGACAATGAGCAGTTCTTC
TRBV9,TRBJ2-7,few,.,CASSVASAGSYEQYF,TGTGCCAGCAGCGTAGCGAGCGCCGGATCCTACGAGCAGTACTTC
TRBV12-3/TRBV12-4,TRBJ1-2,.,.,CASSDSLGANYGYTF,TGTGCCAGCAGCGACTCACTAGGGGCTAACTATGGCTACACCTTC
TRBV2,TRBJ2-3,few,TRBD2,CASSAASGGLTDTQYF,TGTGCCAGCAGTGCTGCTAGCGGGGGCCTCACAGATACGCAGTATTTT
TRBV7-8,TRBJ2-7,.,TRBD1,CASSLGGQGSEQYF,TGTGCCAGCAGCTTAGGGGGACAGGGTAGCGAGCAGTACTTC
TRBV7-2,TRBJ2-1,.,.,CASSLGFGAYNEQFF,TGTGCCAGCAGCTTAGGGTTTGGGGCCTACAATGAGCAGTTCTTC
TRBV12-3/TRBV12-4,TRBJ2-6,few,TRBD1,CASSTRGTGVSGANVLTF,TGTGCCAGCAGTACACGCGGGACAGGAGTCTCTGGGGCCAACGTCCTGACTTTC
TRBV28,TRBJ2-1,.,.,CASTAGINEQFF,TGTGCCAGCACCGCTGGCATCAATGAGCAGTTCTTC
TRBV5-1,TRBJ2-3,.,.,CASSTSGELDTQYF,TGCGCCAGCAGCACCTCAGGGGAACTTGATACGCAGTATTTT
TRBV7-9,TRBJ1-4,few,.,CASSLQGGILPTNEKLFF,TGTGCCAGCAGCTTGCAGGGAGGTATTTTACCGACTAATGAAAAACTGTTTTTT
TRBV3-1,TRBJ1-1,.,.,CASSQEYGGDTEAFF,TGTGCCAGCAGCCAAGAGTACGGTGGTGACACTGAAGCTTTCTTT
TRBV4-1,TRBJ2-3,few,TRBD2,CASNLQRGLDTDTQYF,TGCGCCAGCAACCTTCAGAGGGGACTAGACACAGATACGCAGTATTTT
TRBV6-6,TRBJ1-2,.,TRBD1,CASSYSRQGEIGYTF,TGTGCCAGCAGTTACTCCCGACAGGGTGAGATTGGCTACACCTTC
TRBV28,TRBJ2-7,few,.,CATTPGGRYEQYF,TGTGCCACAACTCCAGGAGGCAGGTACGAGCAGTACTTC
TRBV9,TRBJ2-3,few,.,CASSVVPLYDTQYF,TGTGCCAGCAGCGTGGTACCACTATACGATACGCAGTATTTT
TRBV20-1,TRBJ2-1,.,.,CSASFGNNEQFF,TGCAGTGCTAGTTTCGGGAACAATGAGCAGTTCTTC
TRBV20-1,TRBJ1-5,once,TRBD1,CSARDISDRGNQPQHF,TGCAGTGCTAGAGATATATCGGACAGGGGCAATCAGCCCCAGCATTTT
TRBV20-1,TRBJ1-1,.,.,CSARWQSNTEAFF,TGCAGTGCTAGATGGCAATCGAACACTGAAGCTTTCTTT
TRBV12-3/TRBV12-4,TRBJ1-5,.,TRBD1,CASSDRDRYGQPQHF,TGTGCCAGCAGTGACCGGGACAGGTATGGTCAGCCCCAGCATTTT
TRBV7-2,TRBJ1-1,.,TRBD1,CASSLAGTDPAFF,TGTGCCAGCAGCTTAGCCGGGACAGATCCGGCTTTCTTT
TRBV29-1,TRBJ2-2,few,TRBD1,CSAGTGIFGELFF,TGCAGCGCCGGGACAGGGATATTCGGGGAGCTGTTTTTT
TRBV7-8,TRBJ2-1,few,.,CASSYQVISSYNEQFF,TGTGCCAGCAGTTATCAGGTCATCTCATCCTACAATGAGCAGTTCTTC
TRBV10-3,TRBJ2-5,few,.,CAISESKVFAQYQETQYF,TGTGCCATCAGTGAGTCGAAGGTTTTCGCACAGTATCAAGAGACCCAGTACTTC
TRBV28,TRBJ2-4,.,TRBD1,CASSLYRDRVDKNIQYF,TGTGCCAGCAGTTTATACCGGGACAGGGTAGATAAAAACATTCAGTACTTC
TRBV5-6,TRBJ2-1,few,.,CASSYTGTINEQFF,TGTGCCAGCAGCTACACCGGGACCATCAATGAGCAGTTCTTC
TRBV5-1,TRBJ1-1,.,.,CASSLKGSDTEAFF,TGCGCCAGCAGCTTGAAGGGGTCTGACACTGAAGCTTTCTTT
TRBV29-1,TRBJ1-2,.,.,CSGSEGRYGYTF,TGCAGCGGATCCGAGGGCAGGTATGGCTACACCTTC
TRBV11-2,TRBJ2-1,few,.,CASSLGGLREQFF,TGTGCCAGCAGCTTAGGTGGCTTGAGGGAGCAGTTCTTC
TRBV29-1,TRBJ2-1,few,TRBD1,CSVGGQGYYNEQFF,TGCAGCGTTGGAGGACAGGGGTACTACAATGAGCAGTTCTTC
TRBV9,TRBJ2-2,.,.,CASASVLNTGELFF,TGTGCCAGCGCTTCGGTTTTGAACACCGGGGAGCTGTTTTTT
TRBV4-1,TRBJ1-1,.,TRBD1,CASSQEPGQGGTEAFF,TGCGCCAGCAGCCAAGAACCCGGACAGGGAGGAACTGAAGCTTTCTTT